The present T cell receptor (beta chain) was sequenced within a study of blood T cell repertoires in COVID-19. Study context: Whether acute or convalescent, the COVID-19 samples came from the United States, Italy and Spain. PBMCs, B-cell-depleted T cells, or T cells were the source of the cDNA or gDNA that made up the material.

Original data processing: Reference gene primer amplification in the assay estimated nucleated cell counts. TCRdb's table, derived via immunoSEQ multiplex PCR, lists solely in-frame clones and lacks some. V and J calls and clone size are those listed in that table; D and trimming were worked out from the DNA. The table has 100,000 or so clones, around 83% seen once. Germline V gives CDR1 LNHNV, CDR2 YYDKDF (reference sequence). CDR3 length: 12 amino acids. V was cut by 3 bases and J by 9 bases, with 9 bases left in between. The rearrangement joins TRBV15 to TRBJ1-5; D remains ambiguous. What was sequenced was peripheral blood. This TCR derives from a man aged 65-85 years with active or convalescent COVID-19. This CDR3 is CATSSSGRPQHF. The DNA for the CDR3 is TGTGCCACCAGCAGCTCGGGAAGGCCCCAGCATTTT.